Listed below are T cell receptor beta chains from one sample, sequenced in a study of cytomegalovirus exposure and HLA in healthy donors. The protocol was immunoSEQ multiplex PCR, while the TCRdb copy is restricted to in-frame clones and leaves out a portion. Its table lists roughly 190,000 clones. The sequenced sample was PBMCs. These receptor sequences come from a man aged 30 to 39 in good health and CMV-seronegative. The CDR3 runs from the conserved cysteine through the conserved F or W. The D gene is left open where the match is weak.

TRBJ2-4	TRBV4-1	-	CASSQIATGLAKNIQYF	TGCGCCAGCAGCCAGATCGCGACAGGACTAGCCAAAAACATTCAGTACTTC
TRBJ1-5	TRBV11-2	TRBD1	CASSLGGTGNQPQHF	TGTGCCAGCAGCTTAGGGGGGACAGGGAATCAGCCCCAGCATTTT
TRBJ1-6	TRBV5-8	-	CASSFEAGSSYNSPLHF	TGTGCCAGCAGCTTTGAGGCGGGGAGCTCCTATAATTCACCCCTCCACTTT
TRBJ2-7	TRBV29-1	TRBD2	CSVRWGAGVPIPREQYF	TGCAGCGTTCGTTGGGGCGCGGGAGTCCCCATACCCCGGGAGCAGTACTTC
TRBJ2-2	TRBV7-9	TRBD2	CASSLTAGGMNTGELFF	TGTGCCAGCAGCTTGACAGCGGGAGGGATGAACACCGGGGAGCTGTTTTTT
TRBJ1-2	TRBV5-4	TRBD1	CASSPGGRDRGGYTF	TGTGCCAGCAGCCCCGGGGGTAGGGACAGGGGGGGCTACACCTTC
TRBJ2-1	TRBV7-7	-	CASSQTSTGEQFF	TGTGCCAGCAGCCAAACTAGTACCGGTGAGCAGTTCTTC
TRBJ2-1	TRBV10-1	TRBD2	CASSDLAGTIEQFF	TGCGCCAGCAGTGATCTAGCGGGAACTATTGAGCAGTTCTTC
TRBJ2-5	TRBV29-1	-	CSVDGVRETQYF	TGCAGCGTTGACGGGGTTCGGGAGACCCAGTACTTC
TRBJ2-1	TRBV7-2	-	CASSSEVSSYNEQFF	TGTGCCAGCAGCTCTGAGGTGAGCTCCTACAATGAGCAGTTCTTC
TRBJ1-1	TRBV7-9	TRBD1	CASSQDRVTEAFF	TGTGCCAGCAGCCAAGACAGGGTAACTGAAGCTTTCTTT
TRBJ1-2	TRBV6-5	-	CASSPPGEGYTF	TGTGCCAGCAGCCCCCCCGGGGAGGGCTACACCTTC
TRBJ1-1	TRBV7-9	-	CASSLEWGGTEAFF	TGTGCCAGCAGCTTAGAATGGGGAGGCACTGAAGCTTTCTTT
TRBJ2-7	TRBV2	-	CASSTGISYEQYF	TGTGCCAGCTCGACAGGAATATCCTACGAGCAGTACTTC
TRBJ2-7	TRBV5-1	TRBD1	CASSGAGTESYEQYF	TGCGCCAGCAGCGGTGCCGGGACAGAGTCCTACGAGCAGTACTTC
TRBJ2-5	TRBV29-1	TRBD2	CSVEAAGVGEQYF	TGCAGCGTTGAGGCAGCGGGAGTGGGGGAGCAGTACTTC
TRBJ1-4	TRBV30	-	CAWSLWAVDNEKLFF	TGTGCCTGGAGTTTGTGGGCAGTCGATAATGAAAAACTGTTTTTT
TRBJ2-5	TRBV5-4	TRBD1	CASSLMDRGVQETQYF	TGTGCCAGCAGCCTAATGGACAGGGGGGTACAAGAGACCCAGTACTTC
TRBJ2-3	TRBV5-1	-	CASSLDKSTDTQYF	TGCGCCAGCAGCTTGGACAAAAGCACAGATACGCAGTATTTT
TRBJ2-3	TRBV29-1	TRBD1	CSVGDRGSLTSTDTQYF	TGCAGCGTTGGGGACAGGGGGTCACTTACTAGCACAGATACGCAGTATTTT
TRBJ1-4	TRBV12-5	-	CASRRGQGDEKLFF	TGTGCATCGCGGCGGGGGCAGGGTGATGAAAAACTGTTTTTT
TRBJ2-3	TRBV5-4	TRBD2	CASRRGERGYTDTQYF	TGTGCCAGCAGGCGGGGGGAGCGGGGGTACACAGATACGCAGTATTTT
TRBJ1-6	TRBV6-5	-	CASSREGSYNSPLHF	TGTGCCAGCAGTAGGGAGGGCTCCTATAATTCACCCCTCCACTTT
TRBJ1-1	TRBV5-1	TRBD1	CASSRQGSETEAFF	TGCGCCAGCAGCCGACAGGGGTCTGAGACTGAAGCTTTCTTT
TRBJ2-2	TRBV7-6	TRBD2	CASSSLGLAGVTGELFF	TGTGCCAGCAGCTCCCTGGGCCTAGCGGGAGTCACCGGGGAGCTGTTTTTT
TRBJ1-4	TRBV5-4	-	CASSSSRPGNEKLFF	TGTGCCAGCAGCTCAAGCCGGCCGGGGAATGAAAAACTGTTTTTT
TRBJ2-7	TRBV4-2	-	CASSQTSETYEQYF	TGTGCCAGCAGCCAAACCAGCGAAACCTACGAGCAGTACTTC
TRBJ1-5	TRBV30	TRBD1	CAWSVLDRGMRQPQHF	TGTGCCTGGAGTGTACTGGACAGGGGTATGAGGCAGCCCCAGCATTTT
TRBJ2-7	TRBV7-9	TRBD1	CASSLGQSTVSEQYF	TGTGCCAGCAGCTTGGGACAGTCGACCGTAAGCGAGCAGTACTTC
TRBJ2-7	TRBV27	TRBD1	CASSDGTGSYEQYF	TGTGCCAGCAGTGACGGGACAGGATCCTACGAGCAGTACTTC
TRBJ2-1	TRBV15	TRBD2	CATSRAGRRGRAGNEQFF	TGTGCCACCAGCAGAGCCGGGCGCCGCGGGAGGGCCGGCAATGAGCAGTTCTTC
TRBJ2-7	TRBV11-2	-	CASSLHRALSYEQYF	TGTGCCAGCAGCTTACACAGGGCCCTCTCCTACGAGCAGTACTTC
TRBJ2-7	TRBV21-1	-	CASSKAGVVEKQYF	TGTGCCAGCAGCAAAGCCGGGGTCGTGGAAAAGCAGTACTTC
TRBJ2-1	TRBV9	-	CASSVSRGAYNEQFF	TGTGCCAGCAGCGTAAGCCGCGGGGCCTACAATGAGCAGTTCTTC
TRBJ1-2	TRBV18	TRBD1	CASSPDRALYGYTF	TGTGCCAGCTCCCCGGACAGGGCCCTCTATGGCTACACCTTC
TRBJ2-4	TRBV7-9	TRBD1	CASSLLNRGQNIQYF	TGTGCCAGCAGCTTATTGAACAGGGGTCAAAACATTCAGTACTTC
TRBJ2-5	TRBV7-3	TRBD2	CASSHSGNQETQYF	TGTGCCAGCAGCCATAGCGGGAACCAAGAGACCCAGTACTTC
TRBJ1-1	TRBV19	-	CASQGHNTEAFF	TGTGCCAGTCAGGGCCATAACACTGAAGCTTTCTTT
TRBJ1-6	TRBV7-2	-	CASSPFGERSPLHF	TGTGCCAGCAGCCCCTTCGGGGAGCGGTCACCCCTCCACTTT
TRBJ2-1	TRBV6-1	TRBD2	CATARAGTTYNEQFF	TGTGCCACCGCGAGAGCCGGGACTACCTACAATGAGCAGTTCTTC
TRBJ1-3	TRBV10-2	-	CASSESRGKSGNTIYF	TGCGCCAGCAGTGAGTCCCGCGGGAAGTCCGGAAACACCATATATTTT
TRBJ2-5	TRBV28	-	CATAKGRGAAETQYF	TGTGCCACCGCGAAGGGCAGGGGAGCTGCAGAGACCCAGTACTTC
TRBJ1-4	TRBV19	-	CASSGEGEKLFF	TGTGCCAGCTCAGGGGAGGGGGAAAAACTGTTTTTT
TRBJ2-1	TRBV5-5	-	CASSLGAGGNEQFF	TGTGCCAGCAGCTTGGGAGCAGGGGGGAATGAGCAGTTCTTC
TRBJ2-1	TRBV18	-	CASSPRDTGYNEQFF	TGTGCCAGCTCACCACGAGACACTGGATACAATGAGCAGTTCTTC
TRBJ2-2	TRBV5-6	TRBD2	CASSSDWGLAGETTGELFF	TGTGCCAGCAGCTCGGACTGGGGACTAGCGGGAGAAACTACCGGGGAGCTGTTTTTT
TRBJ1-4	TRBV11-3	TRBD1	CASSLSQGSEKLFF	TGTGCCAGCAGCTTGTCACAGGGGAGTGAAAAACTGTTTTTT
TRBJ1-2	TRBV28	TRBD1	CASSPPGQGKLRNGYTF	TGTGCCAGCAGTCCACCAGGACAGGGAAAGTTACGGAATGGCTACACCTTC
TRBJ2-7	TRBV7-9	TRBD1	CASRGIDRVPNEQYF	TGTGCCAGCAGGGGGATTGACAGGGTCCCCAACGAGCAGTACTTC
TRBJ2-7	TRBV4-2	-	CASSQDGWGRPEQYF	TGTGCCAGCAGCCAAGATGGGTGGGGCAGACCCGAGCAGTACTTC
TRBJ2-1	TRBV5-4	TRBD1	CASSPNRDRGGEQFF	TGTGCCAGCAGCCCGAACCGGGACAGGGGAGGTGAGCAGTTCTTC
TRBJ1-2	TRBV11-2	-	CASSFLGGYTF	TGTGCCAGCAGCTTCTTGGGCGGCTACACCTTC